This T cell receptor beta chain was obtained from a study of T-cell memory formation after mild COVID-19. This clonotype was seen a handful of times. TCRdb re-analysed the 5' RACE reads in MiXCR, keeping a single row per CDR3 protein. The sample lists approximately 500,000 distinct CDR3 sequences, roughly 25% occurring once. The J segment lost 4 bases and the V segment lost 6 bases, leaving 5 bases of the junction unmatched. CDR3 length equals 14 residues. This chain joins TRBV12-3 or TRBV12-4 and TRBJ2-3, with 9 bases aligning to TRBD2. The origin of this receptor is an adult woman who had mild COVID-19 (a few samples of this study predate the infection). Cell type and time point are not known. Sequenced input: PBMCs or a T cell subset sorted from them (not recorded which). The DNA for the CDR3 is TGTGCCAGCAGCCCCGCGGGGGGGCCAGATACGCAGTATTTT. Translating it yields CASSPAGGPDTQYF.